The T cell receptor (beta chain) under discussion was sequenced for a study of cytomegalovirus exposure and HLA in healthy donors. This clone was counted only a few times. PCR amplification relied on 60 Vbeta primers (plus 13 Jbeta primers). In the authors' methods: Around 83 million unique TCR beta chains, roughly 10 million shared, were counted in a later analysis. The table came from immunoSEQ multiplex PCR; TCRdb's copy has only in-frame clones and leaves some out. D and trimming come from the DNA, and the V and J calls and clone size come from that table. The sample yields approximately 170,000 clones, around 73% seen once. This CDR3 is built from 15 residues. Losses at the gene ends were 3 bases for V and 8 bases for J; bases not matched to a gene: 11. CDR1 is LGHNA, CDR2 YSLEER, per germline.

Sequenced sample: PBMCs. The TCR was taken from a woman between 18 and 30 years old in good health and CMV-seropositive. The chain employs TRBV4-3 and TRBJ1-2; 8 bases are a match to TRBD1. CDR3 in amino acids: CASSQDRDRIVGYTF. Here the CDR3 DNA reads TGCGCCAGCAGCCAGGACCGGGACAGGATCGTCGGCTACACCTTC.